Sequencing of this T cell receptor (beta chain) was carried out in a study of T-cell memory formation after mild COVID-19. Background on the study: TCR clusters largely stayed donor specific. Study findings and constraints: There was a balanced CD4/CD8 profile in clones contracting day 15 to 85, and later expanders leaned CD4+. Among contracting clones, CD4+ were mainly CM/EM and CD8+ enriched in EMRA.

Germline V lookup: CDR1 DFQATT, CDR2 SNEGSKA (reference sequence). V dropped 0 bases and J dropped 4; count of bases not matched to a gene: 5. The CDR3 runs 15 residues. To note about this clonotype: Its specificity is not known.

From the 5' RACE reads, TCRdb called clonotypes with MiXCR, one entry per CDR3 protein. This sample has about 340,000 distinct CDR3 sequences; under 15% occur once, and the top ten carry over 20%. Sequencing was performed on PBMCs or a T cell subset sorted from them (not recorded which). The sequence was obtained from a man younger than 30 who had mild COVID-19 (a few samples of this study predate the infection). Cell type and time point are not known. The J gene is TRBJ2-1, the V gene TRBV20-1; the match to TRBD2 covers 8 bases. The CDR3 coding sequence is TGCAGTGCTAGAGATTACAGCGGGGGTTACAATGAGCAGTTCTTC. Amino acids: CSARDYSGGYNEQFF.